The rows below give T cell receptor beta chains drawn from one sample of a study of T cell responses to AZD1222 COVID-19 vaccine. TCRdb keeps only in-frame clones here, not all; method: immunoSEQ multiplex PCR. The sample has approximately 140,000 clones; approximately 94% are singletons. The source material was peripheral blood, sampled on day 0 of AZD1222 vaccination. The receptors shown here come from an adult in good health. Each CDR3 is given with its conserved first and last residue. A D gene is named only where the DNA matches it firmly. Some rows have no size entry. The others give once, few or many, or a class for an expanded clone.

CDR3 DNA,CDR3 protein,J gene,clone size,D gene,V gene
TGTGCCAGCAGCTTAAGAAGCCTAGACTATGGCTACACCTTC,CASSLRSLDYGYTF,TRBJ1-2,NA,NA,TRBV7-8
TGTGCCAGCAGTGAATTGGGCAGGGGAACTGGAAACACCATATATTTT,CASSELGRGTGNTIYF,TRBJ1-3,NA,NA,TRBV25-1
TGTGCCAGCAGCCAAACTAGCGGGAGCTACGAGCAGTACTTC,CASSQTSGSYEQYF,TRBJ2-7,NA,TRBD2,TRBV5-4
TGTGCCAGCAGCGGGGACACTAGCAGTCAGCCCCAGCATTTT,CASSGDTSSQPQHF,TRBJ1-5,NA,NA,TRBV2
TGTGCCAGCACCCTTTCGGAAAACCACGAGCAGTACTTC,CASTLSENHEQYF,TRBJ2-7,once,NA,TRBV6-5
TGTGCCAGCAGCGTAGCTGGCGACGAGCAGTACTTC,CASSVAGDEQYF,TRBJ2-7,once,NA,TRBV9
TGCGCCAGTCATAGCGGTGGGCTGAGGGTCCGGGATGGCTACACCTTC,CASHSGGLRVRDGYTF,TRBJ1-2,NA,NA,TRBV5-1
TGTGCCAGCAGCTACGGCGGGAAACCCTGCACAGATACGCAGTATTTT,CASSYGGKPCTDTQYF,TRBJ2-3,NA,NA,TRBV6-5
TGTGCCAGCAGCTCGTCAGGGGTCTATGGCTACACCTTC,CASSSSGVYGYTF,TRBJ1-2,NA,NA,TRBV5-8
TGTGCCAGCCACCGAAGGGGTGGAAACACCATATATTTT,CASHRRGGNTIYF,TRBJ1-3,few,NA,TRBV5-6
TGTGCCAGCTCGTTACAGGGACTGAACACTGAAGCTTTCTTT,CASSLQGLNTEAFF,TRBJ1-1,NA,NA,TRBV18
TGTGCCAGCAGCTTGGAAAGGACATCGAACACTGAAGCTTTCTTT,CASSLERTSNTEAFF,TRBJ1-1,NA,NA,TRBV5-4
TGCGCCAGCAGCTTGAGAGTAGCAGAAGAGACCCAGTACTTC,CASSLRVAEETQYF,TRBJ2-5,NA,NA,TRBV5-1
TGTGCCAGCAGCTTAGTAGGGGACTACCTGGAGACCCAGTACTTC,CASSLVGDYLETQYF,TRBJ2-5,NA,TRBD2,TRBV7-8
TGTGCCAGCTCTCTCGACCTGGGGCTGGAGACCCAGTACTTC,CASSLDLGLETQYF,TRBJ2-5,NA,NA,TRBV18
TGTGCCAGCAGAGCGCGGGAGACCCCCTACGAGCAGTACTTC,CASRARETPYEQYF,TRBJ2-7,NA,TRBD2,TRBV2
TGTGCCAGCAGCTTAGGCACTACTAAGAATGGCTATACCTTC,CASSLGTTKNGYTF,TRBJ1-2,NA,NA,TRBV7-9
TGTGCCAGCAGCACCCGGACAGGGTCCTTATTTAACTATGGCTACACCTTC,CASSTRTGSLFNYGYTF,TRBJ1-2,NA,TRBD1,TRBV9
TGTGCCAGCAGTCTAAGACAGGGGCCTGCCTACGAGCAGTACTTC,CASSLRQGPAYEQYF,TRBJ2-7,NA,TRBD1,TRBV27
TGTGCCAGCAGCGTTCGGGCGGGAGATGGTGAGCAGTTCTTC,CASSVRAGDGEQFF,TRBJ2-1,few,TRBD2,TRBV9
TGTGCCAGCAGCTTGGCCGGGGGGGCTGGCAATCAGCCCCAGCATTTT,CASSLAGGAGNQPQHF,TRBJ1-5,NA,NA,TRBV5-6
TGTGCCAGCAGCTTAGTCACCGTCCAGGGAGAGGGGGAGACCCAGTACTTC,CASSLVTVQGEGETQYF,TRBJ2-5,NA,NA,TRBV7-8
TGTGCCAGCAGCATTATCCCCGGGACAGGCAAAAACATTCAGTACTTC,CASSIIPGTGKNIQYF,TRBJ2-4,NA,TRBD1,TRBV5-5
TGTGCCAGCAGCACGAAGGGCCTAGGGGCCTATGGCTACACCTTC,CASSTKGLGAYGYTF,TRBJ1-2,NA,NA,TRBV6-5
TGTGCCAGCAGCCCAGTACCCGACAGGGGGCTCGGATCTATCGAGCAGTACTTC,CASSPVPDRGLGSIEQYF,TRBJ2-7,NA,TRBD1,TRBV7-7
TGTGCCTGGAGTGAACGGTACTATGGCTACACCTTC,CAWSERYYGYTF,TRBJ1-2,once,NA,TRBV30
TGTGCCAGCACCCGCCGGGTAGCGGATCACAATGAGCAGTTCTTC,CASTRRVADHNEQFF,TRBJ2-1,NA,NA,TRBV5-6
TGCAGTGCTAGTCGACTACGCCCCGGCCGGCCAAACACTGAAGCTTTCTTT,CSASRLRPGRPNTEAFF,TRBJ1-1,NA,NA,TRBV20-1
TGTGCCAGTAGTATTGTCTCGGGGCTGGTCGGAGAGACCCAGTACTTC,CASSIVSGLVGETQYF,TRBJ2-5,NA,NA,TRBV19
TGTGCCAGCAGCCCCCCGGGGGATACGCAGTATTTT,CASSPPGDTQYF,TRBJ2-3,NA,NA,TRBV27
TGCGCCAGCAGCTTATCCGGGGACAGGGATCGTCAGCCCCAGCATTTT,CASSLSGDRDRQPQHF,TRBJ1-5,NA,TRBD1,TRBV5-1
TGTGCCAGCAGCCGGACTAGCGGGGGGGAGGACACCGGGGAGCTGTTTTTT,CASSRTSGGEDTGELFF,TRBJ2-2,NA,TRBD2,TRBV5-4
TGTGCCAGCAGAATAGGGAATCAGCCCCAGCATTTT,CASRIGNQPQHF,TRBJ1-5,NA,NA,TRBV13
TGTGCCACCAGGGGAACCTATGGCTACACCTTC,CATRGTYGYTF,TRBJ1-2,once,NA,TRBV15
TGCGCCAGCAGTGACGGGAGGGACACCGGGGAGCTGTTTTTT,CASSDGRDTGELFF,TRBJ2-2,NA,TRBD2,TRBV10-1
TGTGCCAGCAGCTTTAGACAGGGCACTGAAGCTTTCTTT,CASSFRQGTEAFF,TRBJ1-1,NA,TRBD1,TRBV11-1
TGTGCCACCAGCAGGGTAATGGGGGGGCCCTACGAGCAGTACTTC,CATSRVMGGPYEQYF,TRBJ2-7,NA,NA,TRBV15
TGTGCCAGCAGTCGCCCGGGGACTAGCATCGACGAGCAGTACTTC,CASSRPGTSIDEQYF,TRBJ2-7,NA,TRBD2,TRBV27
TGTGCCAGCAGTATCGACAAGCCCGGGGAGCTGTTTTTT,CASSIDKPGELFF,TRBJ2-2,NA,NA,TRBV12-3/TRBV12-4
TGTGCCACCGCTTGGGGCAGTTTTAACACTGAAGCTTTCTTT,CATAWGSFNTEAFF,TRBJ1-1,NA,NA,TRBV2
TGTGCCAGCAGGACAGGGCCGGGGGCCACTGAAGCTTTCTTT,CASRTGPGATEAFF,TRBJ1-1,NA,TRBD1,TRBV6-5
TGTGCCATCAGTGAGCAGGGGTCGAGAGGAAACACCATATATTTT,CAISEQGSRGNTIYF,TRBJ1-3,NA,NA,TRBV10-3
TGTGCCAGCAGCCCCAGACAGGGGCTGAACACTGAAGCTTTCTTT,CASSPRQGLNTEAFF,TRBJ1-1,NA,TRBD1,TRBV7-9
TGTGCCAGCAGTCCCCAGGGGGAAACGGTGAGGAACACCGGGGAGCTGTTTTTT,CASSPQGETVRNTGELFF,TRBJ2-2,NA,TRBD1,TRBV6-6
TGTGCCAGCAGCTTGGAGGGGGCTGTTGGAAACACCATATATTTT,CASSLEGAVGNTIYF,TRBJ1-3,few,TRBD1,TRBV7-2
TGCGCCAGCAGCTTTCAAGCGCAGAACACCGGGGAGCTGTTTTTT,CASSFQAQNTGELFF,TRBJ2-2,NA,NA,TRBV5-1
TGTGCCAGCAGCACCCCGGGCAGGGCGAACACCGGGGAGCTGTTTTTT,CASSTPGRANTGELFF,TRBJ2-2,NA,NA,TRBV9
TGTGCCACCCCCTTCTGGTGGGGCAGTAACTATGGCTACACCTTC,CATPFWWGSNYGYTF,TRBJ1-2,NA,NA,TRBV21-1
TGTGCCAGCAGCTTGGCGGGACAGGGGGCTGGCGAGCAGTACTTC,CASSLAGQGAGEQYF,TRBJ2-7,NA,TRBD1,TRBV7-2
TGTGCCACCAGCAGAGATTGGGGACTAGGGAGATCGGAGCAGTACTTC,CATSRDWGLGRSEQYF,TRBJ2-7,NA,TRBD2,TRBV15
TGTGCCAGCAGCTCCCCGGGGGGCCACACAGATACGCAGTATTTT,CASSSPGGHTDTQYF,TRBJ2-3,NA,NA,TRBV6-5
TGTGCCAGCACCGTACAGGGTAAAGCTTTCTTT,CASTVQGKAFF,TRBJ1-1,NA,NA,TRBV6-5
TGTGCCAGCAGTTGGACAGGGGATCGCTATGGCTACACCTTC,CASSWTGDRYGYTF,TRBJ1-2,NA,TRBD1,TRBV6-5
TGTGCCAGCAGCTTGGCCAGCGGGAACACAGATACGCAGTATTTT,CASSLASGNTDTQYF,TRBJ2-3,once,TRBD2,TRBV7-2
TGTGCCAGCAGCTCCCTGGGAACAACCTACGAGCAGTACTTC,CASSSLGTTYEQYF,TRBJ2-7,NA,NA,TRBV7-8
TGCGCCAGCAGCGAACGACCCGGGACAAATAAACTCTCCTACGAGCAGTACTTC,CASSERPGTNKLSYEQYF,TRBJ2-7,NA,NA,TRBV5-1
TGTGCCAGCAGTGGACTAAGGACAGGGAACAATTCACCCCTCCACTTT,CASSGLRTGNNSPLHF,TRBJ1-6,once,TRBD1,TRBV6-1
TGCGCCAGCAGCCAAGGGTGGAATCAGCCCCAGCATTTT,CASSQGWNQPQHF,TRBJ1-5,NA,NA,TRBV4-1
TGTGCCAGTAGTCGAAGCCGTCTGGGCCCGGGAATGGCTAATGAAAAACTGTTTTTT,CASSRSRLGPGMANEKLFF,TRBJ1-4,NA,NA,TRBV19